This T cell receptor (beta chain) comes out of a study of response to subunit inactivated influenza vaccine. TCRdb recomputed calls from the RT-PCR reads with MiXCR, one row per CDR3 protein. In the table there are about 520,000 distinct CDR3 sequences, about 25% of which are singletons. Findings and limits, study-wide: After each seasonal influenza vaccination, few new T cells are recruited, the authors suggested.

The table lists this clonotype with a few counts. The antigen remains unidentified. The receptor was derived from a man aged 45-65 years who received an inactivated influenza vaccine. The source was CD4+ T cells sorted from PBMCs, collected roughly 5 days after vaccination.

CDR3 sequence reads: CASQPAGGRETQYF. The DNA for the CDR3 is TGCGCCAGCCAGCCTGCGGGAGGTCGAGAGACCCAGTACTTC. This chain joins TRBV5-1 and TRBJ2-5; 8 bases are shared with TRBD2. The CDR3 has 14 amino acids. Germline V lookup: CDR1 SGHRS, CDR2 YFSETQ. V was pared by 7 bases and J by 4 bases, with 9 bases of the junction left unmatched.